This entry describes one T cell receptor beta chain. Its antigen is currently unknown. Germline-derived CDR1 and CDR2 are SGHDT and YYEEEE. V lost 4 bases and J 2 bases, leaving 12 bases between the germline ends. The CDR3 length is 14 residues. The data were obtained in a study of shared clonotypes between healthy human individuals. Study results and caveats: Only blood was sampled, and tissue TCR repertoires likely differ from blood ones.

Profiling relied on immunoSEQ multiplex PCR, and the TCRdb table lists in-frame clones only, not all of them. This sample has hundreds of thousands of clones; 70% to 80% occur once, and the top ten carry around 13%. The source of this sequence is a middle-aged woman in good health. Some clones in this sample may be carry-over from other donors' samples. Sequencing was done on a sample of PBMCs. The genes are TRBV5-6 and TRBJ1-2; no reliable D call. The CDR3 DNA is TGTGCCAGCAGCCTCGAGGTCGGAAACTATGGCTACACCTTC. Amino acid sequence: CASSLEVGNYGYTF. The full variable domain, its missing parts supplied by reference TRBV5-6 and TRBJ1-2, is DAGVTQSPTHLIKTRGQQVTLRCSPKSGHDTVSWYQQALGQGPQFIFQYYEEEERQRGNFPDRFSGHQFPNYSSELNVNALLLGDSALYLCASSLEVGNYGYTFGSGTRLTVV.